This TCR beta chain was recorded in a study of cytomegalovirus exposure and HLA in healthy donors. Overall study findings and caveats: Reportedly, TCR beta sequences accurately predicted HLA-A and HLA-B alleles in most subjects.

The sample holds a few counts of this clone. Its specificity is unknown. One junction end does not reproduce the germline sequence, and a read error may be involved. Within the sample, other DNA sequences also encode this same CDR3. CDR1 and CDR2 (germline): LNHNV, YYDKDF (reference sequence). The CDR3 totals 15 residues. Researchers ran the PCR with 60 Vbeta and 13 Jbeta primers. Method: immunoSEQ multiplex PCR; TCRdb's copy keeps in-frame clones and lacks some. The sample lists around 300,000 clones, just over 70% occurring once. The chain uses TRBV15 and TRBJ1-1; a weak D match, TRBD1 (5 bases). The TCR comes from a female donor in good health and CMV-seronegative. Sequenced material: PBMCs. CDR3: CATRRSGGSNTEAFF. The CDR3 DNA follows: TGTGCCACCAGACGGTCCGGGGGTTCGAACACTGAAGCTTTTTTT.